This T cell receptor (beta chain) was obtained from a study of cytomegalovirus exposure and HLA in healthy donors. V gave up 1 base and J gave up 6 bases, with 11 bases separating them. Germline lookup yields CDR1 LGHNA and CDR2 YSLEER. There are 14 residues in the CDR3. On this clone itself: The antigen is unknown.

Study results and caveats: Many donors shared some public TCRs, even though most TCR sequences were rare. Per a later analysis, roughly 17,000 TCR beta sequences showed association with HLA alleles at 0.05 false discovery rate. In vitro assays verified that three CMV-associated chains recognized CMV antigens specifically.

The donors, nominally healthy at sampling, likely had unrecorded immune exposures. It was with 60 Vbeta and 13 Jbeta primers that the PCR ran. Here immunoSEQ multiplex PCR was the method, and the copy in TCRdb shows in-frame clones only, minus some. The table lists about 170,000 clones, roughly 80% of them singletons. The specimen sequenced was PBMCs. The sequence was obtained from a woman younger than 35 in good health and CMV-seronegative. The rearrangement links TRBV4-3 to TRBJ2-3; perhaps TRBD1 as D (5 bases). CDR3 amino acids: CASSQGIGVDTQYF. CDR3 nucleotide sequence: TGCGCCAGCAGCCAAGGGATAGGGGTCGATACGCAGTATTTT.